Following are 31 T cell receptor beta chains from one sample sequenced in a study of blood T cell repertoires in COVID-19. Sequencing was performed with immunoSEQ multiplex PCR; in TCRdb, only in-frame clones are kept and a portion is missing. In the table there are a few hundred thousand clones, around 90% of which are singletons. Sequenced sample: PBMCs or T cells enriched from blood (not recorded which). These receptors came from a woman aged 25-40 years who had recovered from COVID-19.

The rearrangement joins TRBV18 to TRBJ1-2; 9 bases match TRBD1. The CDR3 runs to 15 residues. V dropped 1 base and J dropped 2; count of bases not matched to a gene: 2. Per germline, CDR1 KGHSH and CDR2 LQKENI. CDR3 protein: CASSPLGTGNYGYTF. In nucleotides, the CDR3 is TGTGCCAGCTCACCACTGGGGACAGGGAACTATGGCTACACCTTC.

This sequence joins TRBV7-2 and TRBJ2-3, with 8 positions matching TRBD2. Germline CDR1 and CDR2: SGHTA and FQGNSA. This CDR3 region has 15 residues. J was trimmed by 0 bases and V by 4 bases; bases with no gene match: 3. The CDR3 bases are TGTGCCAGCAGCTCAGGACTAGCCAGCACAGATACGCAGTATTTT. Translation gives CASSSGLASTDTQYF.

V gene TRBV27 combines with J gene TRBJ2-7, with 8 bases identical to TRBD2. The CDR3 is 17 amino acids. Trimming removed 6 bases from V and 3 bases from J; junction bases left unmatched: 16. Germline values: CDR1 MNHEY, CDR2 SMNVEV (reference sequence). CDR3 coding DNA: TGTGCCAGCAGCCCCGGTGTTTGGGCTAGCGGGCTCTACGAGCAGTACTTC. Translation gives CASSPGVWASGLYEQYF.

In its sample, this clone was seen once. The chain uses TRBV7-2 and TRBJ2-7, with 7 positions matching TRBD1. CDR3 length: 15 residues. Germline loops: CDR1 SGHTA, CDR2 FQGNSA. V lost 4 bases to trimming and J lost 1 base; unmatched junction nucleotides: 7. The DNA for the CDR3 is TGTGCCAGCAGCTCCATTGACAGGGAATCCTACGAGCAGTACTTC. As protein: CASSSIDRESYEQYF.

This chain joins TRBV27 and TRBJ1-5, with D unclear. Germline CDR1 reads MNHEY; CDR2 reads SMNVEV (reference sequence). The CDR3 consists of 14 residues. V was trimmed by 4 bases and J by 7 bases, leaving 14 bases between them. CDR3 amino acids: CASSWNREQQPQHF. The CDR3, as DNA: TGTGCCAGCAGTTGGAACAGAGAACAGCAGCCCCAGCATTTT.

This chain joins TRBV3-1 (or the pseudogene TRBV3-2) and TRBJ2-7, with 10 bases fitting TRBD2. CDR1 is LGHDT, CDR2 YNNKEL, per germline (reference sequence). The ends lost 1 base at V and 2 bases at J; junction bases unmatched: 5. CDR3 length equals 16 residues. The CDR3 nucleotides are TGTGCCAGCAGCCAAGTGCTACTAGCGGGGACCTACGAGCAGTACTTC. This sequence encodes CASSQVLLAGTYEQYF.

The chain combines TRBV5-4 with TRBJ1-2, with D perhaps matching TRBD1 (5 bases). CDR1 and CDR2 from the germline V gene are SGHNT and YYREEE (reference sequence). The CDR3 sequence is 13 residues long. The V and J ends lost 4 bases and 8 bases respectively, with 15 bases between them. The CDR3 loop is CASSLSRVSGYTF. CDR3 coding DNA: TGTGCCAGCAGCCTAAGCAGGGTGTCGGGCTACACCTTC.

The chain couples TRBV4-1 to TRBJ2-7; maybe TRBD1 (9 bases). Germline V gene sequence: CDR1 MGHRA, CDR2 YSYEKL. The V gene lost 3 bases and the J gene lost 3 bases, with 18 bases spanning the gap. The CDR3 sequence is 16 residues long. Here the CDR3 reads CASSQAGGDRVYEQYF. DNA of the CDR3: TGCGCCAGCAGCCAGGCCGGGGGGGACAGGGTCTACGAGCAGTACTTC.

The J gene is TRBJ2-5, the V gene TRBV20-1, with 7 bases fitting TRBD2. CDR1 and CDR2 from the germline V gene are DFQATT and SNEGSKA (reference sequence). With V trimmed by 3 bases and J by 3 bases, 19 bases remained unmatched. CDR3 size: 18 residues. The CDR3 loop reads CSASVPGGGGVAKETQYF. CDR3 in DNA: TGCAGTGCTAGTGTTCCGGGAGGAGGAGGGGTCGCCAAAGAGACCCAGTACTTC.

This chain uses TRBV5-5 with TRBJ1-3, with D possibly matching TRBD1 (5 bases). Germline CDR1 and CDR2: SGHKS and YYEKEE (reference sequence). The CDR3 consists of 14 residues. Trimming took off 4 bases at V and 4 bases at J, with 12 bases between the two ends. The CDR3 loop reads CASSLEGSGNTIYF. The CDR3 bases are TGTGCCAGCAGCCTGGAGGGGTCAGGAAACACCATATATTTT.

The rearrangement joins TRBV6-5 to TRBJ1-5; possible D gene TRBD1, 5 bases. The CDR3 covers 12 residues. V was cut by 8 bases and J by 6 bases, with 11 bases left in between. The germline V gene has CDR1 MNHEY and CDR2 SVGAGI. CDR3 DNA sequence: TGTGCCAGCGACCGGGGGACTCAGCCCCAGCATTTT. It translates to CASDRGTQPQHF.

The V call is TRBV28, the J call TRBJ1-5; no reliable D call. The CDR3 extends over 15 amino acids. Per the germline V gene, CDR1 is MDHEN and CDR2 is SYDVKM. The germline V and J ends were trimmed by 2 bases and 2 bases, with 10 bases remaining between them. CDR3 loop: CASSLSGKGNQPQHF. The CDR3 nucleotides read TGTGCCAGCAGTTTAAGCGGGAAGGGCAATCAGCCCCAGCATTTT. Based on the CDR3 plus reference TRBV28 and TRBJ1-5, the full variable domain is DVKVTQSSRYLVKRTGEKVFLECVQDMDHENMFWYRQDPGLGLRLIYFSYDVKMKEKGDIPEGYSVSREKKERFSLILESASTNQTSMYLCASSLSGKGNQPQHFGDGTRLSIL.

The chain links TRBV12-3 or TRBV12-4 to TRBJ1-5; TRBD1 matches at 10 bases. The ends lost 7 bases at V and 5 bases at J; junction bases unmatched: 2. This CDR3 contains 13 residues. The CDR3 DNA is TGTGCCAGCAAGGGGACAGGGGATCAGCCCCAGCATTTT. Translated, it gives CASKGTGDQPQHF.

The chain is built from TRBV5-1 and TRBJ1-2; 8 nucleotides line up with TRBD1. V was clipped by 2 bases and J by 4 bases; unmatched bases: 7. From germline, CDR1 is SGHRS and CDR2 YFSETQ. CDR3 size: 15 residues. CDR3 protein: CASSFDRGSSYGYTF. The CDR3 DNA reads TGCGCCAGCAGCTTCGACAGGGGTTCTTCCTATGGCTACACCTTC. Full variable domain (rest looked up from reference TRBV5-1 and TRBJ1-2): KAGVTQTPRYLIKTRGQQVTLSCSPISGHRSVSWYQQTPGQGLQFLFEYFSETQRNKGNFPGRFSGRQFSNSRSEMNVSTLELGDSALYLCASSFDRGSSYGYTFGSGTRLTVV.

The chain couples TRBV3-1 (or the pseudogene TRBV3-2) to TRBJ2-3; 8 positions match TRBD2. V dropped 4 bases and J dropped 3; count of bases not matched to a gene: 9. This CDR3 is built from 16 residues. CDR1 and CDR2 (germline): LGHDT, YNNKEL (reference sequence). CDR3 nucleotides: TGTGCCAGCAGCCCGATGATGGGACTAGAAACAGATACGCAGTATTTT. Translation gives CASSPMMGLETDTQYF.

This clone has a handful of counts. The V call is TRBV3-1 (or the pseudogene TRBV3-2), the J call TRBJ2-1; 7 nucleotides align to TRBD1. With 1 base clipped from V and 3 bases from J, the junction kept 3 bases outside the gene matches. This CDR3 comprises 15 residues. From germline, CDR1 is LGHDT and CDR2 YNNKEL (reference sequence). In DNA form, the CDR3 reads TGTGCCAGCAGCCAAGGATGGGACAGCTACAATGAGCAGTTCTTC. Encoded protein: CASSQGWDSYNEQFF.

The chain employs TRBV14 and TRBJ2-1; perhaps TRBD1 as D (5 bases). CDR3 length equals 15 residues. Germline CDR1 and CDR2: SGHDN and FVKESK. V was clipped by 0 bases and J by 3 bases, with 9 bases between them. The CDR3 region is CASSQEGVYYNEQFF. For the CDR3, the DNA is TGTGCCAGCAGCCAAGAAGGGGTTTACTACAATGAGCAGTTCTTC. Filled out from reference TRBV14 and TRBJ2-1, the complete variable domain reads EAGVTQFPSHSVIEKGQTVTLRCDPISGHDNLYWYRRVMGKEIKFLLHFVKESKQDESGMPNNRFLAERTGGTYSTLKVQPAELEDSGVYFCASSQEGVYYNEQFFGPGTRLTVL.

The chain couples TRBV7-3 to TRBJ2-2, with TRBD2 as a possible D gene (6 bases). V was trimmed by 5 bases and J by 2 bases, leaving 12 bases between them. Per germline, CDR1 SGHTA and CDR2 FQGTGA. CDR3 length equals 15 residues. The CDR3 bases are TGTGCCAGCAGCGTAGGGACTGTTAACACCGGGGAGCTGTTTTTT. Protein product: CASSVGTVNTGELFF.

The chain carries TRBV19 and TRBJ2-3; D gene uncertain. The CDR3 has 13 amino acids. CDR1 and CDR2 from the germline V gene are LNHDA and SQIVND (reference sequence). Trimming cost V 10 bases and J 0 bases, with 11 bases left between them. For the CDR3, the DNA is TGTGCCACTTCAGCGATTAGCACAGATACGCAGTATTTT. Its protein is CATSAISTDTQYF.

V and J are TRBV28 and TRBJ1-2; the match to TRBD1 covers 7 bases. The V and J ends lost 5 bases and 3 bases, in that order; junction bases with no gene match: 6. The CDR3 runs 14 residues. Per germline, CDR1 MDHEN and CDR2 SYDVKM. The CDR3 sequence: CASSRRGTDYGYTF. The CDR3 DNA reads TGTGCCAGCAGTCGCCGGGGGACAGACTATGGCTACACCTTC.

The CDR3 is CASSYLGQGLQYF. In nucleotides, the CDR3 is TGTGCCAGCAGTTACTTAGGCCAGGGACTGCAGTACTTC. The chain has TRBV6-2 or TRBV6-3 and TRBJ2-7, with D maybe TRBD2 (6 bases). The CDR3 is 13 residues long. The germline CDR1 and CDR2 sequences are MNHEY and SVGEGT. V was pared by 1 base and J by 9 bases, with 13 bases between.

The V gene is TRBV4-3, the J gene TRBJ2-1; D not certain. The germline gives CDR1 LGHNA, CDR2 YSLEER. V was shortened by 0 bases and J by 2 bases, with 11 bases between the two germline ends. This CDR3 region has 16 residues. The CDR3 spells CASSQDLPVTYNEQFF. The CDR3 nucleotides read TGCGCCAGCAGCCAAGATCTTCCGGTTACCTACAATGAGCAGTTCTTC.

This clone was detected only a few times. This sequence joins TRBV7-2 and TRBJ1-5; 7 positions match TRBD1. The germline CDR1 and CDR2 sequences are SGHTA and FQGNSA. The CDR3 covers 16 residues. V dropped 1 base and J dropped 2; count of bases not matched to a gene: 5. CDR3 protein: CASSLEGAGGNQPQHF. The CDR3 DNA reads as TGTGCCAGCAGCTTAGAGGGGGCAGGGGGCAATCAGCCCCAGCATTTT.

V is TRBV21-1 and J is TRBJ1-2; the table calls TRBD1, which could not be checked here. TRBV21-1 constitutes a pseudogene. CDR3 length: 15 amino acids. The CDR3 DNA reads TGTGCCAGAAATCTTTGGGACAGGCCTAACTATGGCTACACCTTC. Protein product: CARNLWDRPNYGYTF.

The V call is TRBV3-1 (or the pseudogene TRBV3-2), the J call TRBJ2-1; TRBD1 matches 7 bases. The CDR3 is 15 residues long. J lost 7 bases, V lost 1 base, and 7 bases had no gene match. Germline CDR1 and CDR2: LGHDT and YNNKEL (reference sequence). CDR3 coding DNA: TGTGCCAGCAGCCAAGCCAAGACAGGGTGGAATGAGCAGTTCTTC. Translated: CASSQAKTGWNEQFF.

CDR3 nucleotide sequence: TGTGCCAGCAGTGAAGTTAACAGAATTAACTATGGCTACACCTTC. Translating gives CASSEVNRINYGYTF. The gene calls are TRBV6-1 and TRBJ1-2, with unresolved D. Germline V CDR1 and CDR2: MNHNS, SASEGT. This CDR3 has 15 residues. The ends were cut back, 1 base at V and 1 base at J, with 10 bases in the middle.

With regard to this clone: This specimen includes other DNA sequences encoding the same CDR3. The V call is TRBV3-1 (or the pseudogene TRBV3-2), the J call TRBJ2-2; D not resolved. Germline CDR1 and CDR2: LGHDT and YNNKEL (reference sequence). The CDR3 totals 14 residues. The germline V and J ends were trimmed by 1 base and 4 bases, with 7 bases remaining between them. The CDR3 reads CASSQALSTGELFF. CDR3 nucleotide sequence: TGTGCCAGCAGCCAAGCCCTGAGCACCGGGGAGCTGTTTTTT.

The CDR3 coding sequence is TGTGCCAGCAGCCCACGACTAGCGGGAGGTAATGAGCAGTTCTTC. This translates into CASSPRLAGGNEQFF. The rearrangement uses TRBV7-8 and TRBJ2-1; 13 positions match TRBD2. Germline values: CDR1 SGHVS, CDR2 FQNEAQ. Unmatched junction bases numbered 5, after V lost 5 bases and J lost 7 bases. This CDR3 has 15 amino acids.

The J gene is TRBJ1-5, the V gene TRBV21-1; the table assigns TRBD1, which was not confirmed against the DNA. TRBV21-1 constitutes a pseudogene. The CDR3 has 17 residues. The CDR3 DNA reads as TGTGCCAGCAGCAAAGATTGGGCAGGATATAGCAATCAGCCCCAGCATTTT. Translated: CASSKDWAGYSNQPQHF.

This clone has only one observation. This chain uses TRBV19 with TRBJ2-1; 7 positions agree with TRBD2. The trim removed 5 bases at V and 0 bases at J, leaving 4 bases unmatched. The germline gives CDR1 LNHDA, CDR2 SQIVND (reference sequence). The CDR3 is 15 amino acids. The CDR3 loop reads CASSGDYSSYNEQFF. As DNA, the CDR3 is TGTGCCAGTAGTGGGGACTACAGCTCCTACAATGAGCAGTTCTTC.

V is TRBV6-2 or TRBV6-3 and J is TRBJ2-7; 7 bases map to TRBD2. The CDR3 loop spans 15 amino acids. Germline V lookup: CDR1 MNHEY, CDR2 SVGEGT. V shed 4 bases and J 0 bases; nucleotides not matched to a gene: 6. CDR3 amino acids: CASSSRLALSYEQYF. CDR3 sequence (DNA): TGTGCCAGCAGTTCACGACTAGCCCTCTCCTACGAGCAGTACTTC.